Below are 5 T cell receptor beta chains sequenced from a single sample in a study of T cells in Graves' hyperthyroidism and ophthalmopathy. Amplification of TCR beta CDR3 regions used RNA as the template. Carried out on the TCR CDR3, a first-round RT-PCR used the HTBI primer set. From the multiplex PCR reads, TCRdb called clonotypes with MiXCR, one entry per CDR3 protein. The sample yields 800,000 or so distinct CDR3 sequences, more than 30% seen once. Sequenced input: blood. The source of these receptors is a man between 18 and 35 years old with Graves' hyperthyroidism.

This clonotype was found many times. CDR3 region: CASSLSGTGELFF. The CDR3 bases are TGTGCCAGCAGCTTAAGCGGGACCGGGGAGCTGTTTTTT. The chain joins TRBV7-9 to TRBJ2-2, with a possible D match to TRBD2 (6 bases). Per the germline V gene, CDR1 is SEHNR and CDR2 is FQNEAQ (reference sequence). The CDR3 contains 13 residues. The V end was cut by 2 bases, the J end by 5 bases, with 6 bases between.

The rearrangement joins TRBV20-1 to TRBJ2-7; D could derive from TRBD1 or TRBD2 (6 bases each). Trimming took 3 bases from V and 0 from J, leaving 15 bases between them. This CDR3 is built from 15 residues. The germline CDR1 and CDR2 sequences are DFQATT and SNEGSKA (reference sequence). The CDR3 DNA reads TGCAGTGCTAGGGTAGGGGGGAGAATCTCCTACGAGCAGTACTTC. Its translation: CSARVGGRISYEQYF.

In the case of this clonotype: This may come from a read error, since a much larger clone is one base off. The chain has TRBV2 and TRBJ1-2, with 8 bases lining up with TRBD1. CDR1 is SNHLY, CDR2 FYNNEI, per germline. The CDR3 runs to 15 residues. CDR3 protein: CAGSRGQDRLYGYTF. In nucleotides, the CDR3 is TGTGCCGGCAGCCGGGGACAGGACCGCCTCTATGGCTACACCTTC.

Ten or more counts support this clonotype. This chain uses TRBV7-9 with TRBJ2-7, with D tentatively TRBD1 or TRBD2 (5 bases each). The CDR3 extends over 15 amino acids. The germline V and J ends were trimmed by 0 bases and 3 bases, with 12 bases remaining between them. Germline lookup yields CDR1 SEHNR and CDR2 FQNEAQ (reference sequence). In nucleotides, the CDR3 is TGTGCCAGCAGCTTAGCAGGGACGGGAATCTACGAGCAGTACTTC. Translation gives CASSLAGTGIYEQYF.

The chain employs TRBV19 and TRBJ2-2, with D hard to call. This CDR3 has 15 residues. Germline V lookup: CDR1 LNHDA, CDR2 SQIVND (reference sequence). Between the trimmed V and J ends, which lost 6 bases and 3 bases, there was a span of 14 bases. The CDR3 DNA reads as TGTGCCAGTAGCAGAGTTCAAGCAGACACCGGGGAGCTGTTTTTT. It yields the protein CASSRVQADTGELFF.